This T cell receptor (beta chain) was obtained from a study of T-cell memory formation after mild COVID-19 (dated by TCRdb to about 2021). Background on the whole study: Most TCR sequence clusters were specific to one of the two donors. Two young, previously healthy adult volunteers made up the cohort, one male and one female. In two donors, T-cell clones that expanded and contracted after mild COVID-19 were followed by sequencing TCRalpha and TCRbeta repertoires longitudinally.

On the study overall, not on this receptor specifically: Whether the second-wave clones peaking on day 37 were SARS-CoV-2 specific was not confirmed. Balanced CD4/CD8 phenotypes were observed for clones contracting from day 15 to 85, whereas a bias towards CD4+ was observed for a second wave of clones expanding from day 15 to 37. The detection of some responding clones in pre-infection memory suggests that pre-existing cross-reactive memory T cells joined the SARS-CoV-2 response. Contracting CD4+ clones were found mainly in CM and EM memory subsets, while CD8+ clones were enriched in EMRA. The study covered only a couple of mild cases, and larger cohorts including severe cases with pre-infection samples were considered necessary.

Ficoll-Paque density gradient centrifugation was used to isolate PBMCs. The data were produced on an Illumina NovaSeq 6000. TCRalpha and TCRbeta cDNA libraries were built by 5'RACE with constant-segment primers, adding sample barcodes and unique molecular identifiers. Trizol reagent was used to extract RNA from every sample. Library amplification was performed in two PCR steps, and a second sample barcode and Illumina TruSeq adapters were introduced in the second step. Sequencing of libraries was performed on an Illumina NovaSeq with 2 x 150 bp paired-end reads. Processing in the source paper ran as follows. Reads were demultiplexed and collapsed into UMI-guided consensus sequences with migec v1.2.7. Using mixcr v2.1.11, the UMI consensuses were aligned to TRA and TRB V and J templates and assembled into clonotypes. A clonotype was counted as expanded or contracted only if both edgeR and NoisET called the change significant, with noise models trained on biological replicates. edgeR calls used a false discovery rate-adjusted p below 0.01 and a log2 fold-change threshold of 1. PCA with hierarchical clustering of max-normalized trajectories of the 1000 most abundant clonotypes was used as exploratory dynamics analysis. Separately sequenced CD4+ and CD8+ repertoires were used to assign the CD4 or CD8 phenotype of responding clones. TCRdb's own reprocessing of the public reads used fastp at Q25 and MiXCR and kept productive beta chains. Entries are consolidated by CDR3 protein sequence, retaining the most common genes and DNA. These V and J calls originate from TCRdb's pipeline instead of the authors' own analysis. The sample records 150,000 or so distinct CDR3 sequences, more than 14% of which are singletons. The ten largest clones represent 11% to 15% of the sample.

The V end loses 1 base and the J end loses 6 bases, and a stretch of 10 bases separates them. CDR1 and CDR2, per the germline V gene (reference sequence), are SEHNR and FQNEAQ. The CDR3 runs 14 residues from the cysteine to the phenylalanine. CDR3 DNA is the only sequence kept; it has 42 bases, read in frame from the first base. Details on this clonotype: The antigen this receptor binds is unknown. Base qualities are not provided; no much larger clone lies one nucleotide away.

The sample comprised PBMCs or a T cell subset sorted from them (not recorded which). This TCR was sampled from an adult woman who had mild COVID-19 (a few samples of this study predate the infection). The sample titles of this study are shuffled in the database, so cell type and time point are left out; the donor was told from shared clones. The rearrangement joined TRBV7-9 to TRBJ2-1, with the D gene not clear enough to name. The sequenced DNA: TGTGCCAGCAGCTTAGAAGTTAGTGCCAATGAGCAGTTCTTC. This sequence encodes CASSLEVSANEQFF.